This T cell receptor beta chain was sequenced for a study of identical twins. Notes on the study in general: Monozygotic twins shared more out-of-frame TCR alpha than recombination models predicted. Donors were not followed over many years; analysis was cross-sectional. Twins showed weaker excess sharing in their beta out-of-frame sequences.

Only a few counts were recorded for this clonotype. Its antigen is undetermined. Among all donors, each was a healthy Caucasian. TCRdb recomputed calls from the 5' RACE reads with MiXCR, one row per CDR3 protein. The table records 1.5 million or so distinct CDR3 sequences, 32% of them present only once. The CDR3 has 17 amino acids. Sequences were obtained from cord blood. The TCR comes from a newborn girl in good health. V is TRBV21-1 and J is TRBJ2-7; the D call TRBD1 from the table was never checked on the DNA. TRBV21-1 is listed as a pseudogene. The CDR3 sequence is CASSKASTLKENYEQYF. CDR3 coding DNA: TGTGCCAGCAGCAAAGCCTCAACCCTGAAAGAAAACTACGAGCAGTACTTC.